The 7 T cell receptor beta chains reported below all come from one sample, sequenced in a study of cytotoxic CD8 clonotypes in ibrutinib-treated CLL. Sequencing used immunoSEQ multiplex PCR; TCRdb keeps in-frame clones, though not all of them. The sample has approximately 70,000 clones, over 75% seen once. Sequencing was performed on PBMCs, taken at disease progression, from a patient treated with ibrutinib. The receptors come from a human donor with chronic lymphocytic leukemia.

This chain joins TRBV9 and TRBJ2-3; D not resolved. The CDR3 covers 13 residues. The germline gives CDR1 SGDLS, CDR2 YYNGEE. The V end lost 0 bases, the J end lost 1 base, and 3 bases lay between the germline ends. The CDR3 loop reads CASSVEGTDTQYF. The CDR3 bases are TGTGCCAGCAGCGTAGAAGGCACAGATACGCAGTATTTT.

V is TRBV18 and J is TRBJ2-2; 10 bases are shared with TRBD2. J was trimmed by 4 bases and V by 3 bases; bases with no gene match: 11. This CDR3 is built from 18 residues. Germline V gene lookup returns CDR1 KGHSH and CDR2 LQKENI. The CDR3, as DNA: TGTGCCAGCTCACCCAGGGTATCGCTAGCGGGAGTCACCGGGGAGCTGTTTTTT. The encoded protein is CASSPRVSLAGVTGELFF. The full variable domain, in which reference TRBV18 and TRBJ2-2 provide the parts outside the CDR3, is NAGVMQNPRHLVRRRGQEARLRCSPMKGHSHVYWYRQLPEEGLKFMVYLQKENIIDESGMPKERFSAEFPKEGPSILRIQQVVRGDSAAYFCASSPRVSLAGVTGELFFGEGSRLTVL.

This clone showed up just a few times. The V and J genes are TRBV18 and TRBJ1-2, with D unresolved. The CDR3 runs 17 residues. CDR1 and CDR2 from the germline V gene are KGHSH and LQKENI. V was clipped by 3 bases and J by 2 bases, with 19 bases between them. The CDR3 spells CASSPYIGEGSNYGYTF. CDR3 sequence (DNA): TGTGCCAGCTCACCCTACATCGGGGAGGGATCGAACTATGGCTACACCTTC.

The genes are TRBV7-9 and TRBJ2-5; TRBD1 matches 7 bases. This CDR3 region has 16 residues. The V gene's germline CDR1 is SEHNR and CDR2 FQNEAQ (reference sequence). With V trimmed by 3 bases and J by 5 bases, 12 bases remained unmatched. The CDR3 protein is CASSLTQKQGSETQYF. The DNA for the CDR3 is TGTGCCAGCAGCTTGACTCAGAAACAGGGGTCGGAGACCCAGTACTTC.

This clone was recorded a few times. The chain employs TRBV5-1 and TRBJ1-1; D unresolved. Germline loops: CDR1 SGHRS, CDR2 YFSETQ. The V and J ends lost 1 base and 1 base respectively, with 5 bases between them. CDR3 size: 13 residues. CDR3 protein: CASSLRSNTEAFF. DNA for the CDR3: TGCGCCAGCAGCTTGAGATCGAACACTGAAGCTTTCTTT. Full variable domain (rest looked up from reference TRBV5-1 and TRBJ1-1): KAGVTQTPRYLIKTRGQQVTLSCSPISGHRSVSWYQQTPGQGLQFLFEYFSETQRNKGNFPGRFSGRQFSNSRSEMNVSTLELGDSALYLCASSLRSNTEAFFGQGTRLTVV.

This rearrangement joins TRBV4-1 to TRBJ1-5; D is possibly TRBD1 (5 bases). The germline CDR1 and CDR2 sequences are MGHRA and YSYEKL. This CDR3 has 15 amino acids. Trimming left V 5 bases short and J 4 bases short, with 15 bases between. The CDR3 loop reads CASSSGLLANQPQHF. The DNA for the CDR3 is TGCGCCAGCAGCTCGGGACTCCTAGCGAATCAGCCCCAGCATTTT.

The chain combines TRBV9 with TRBJ1-1, with TRBD1 identical over 9 bases. This CDR3 comprises 13 residues. Germline CDR1 and CDR2: SGDLS and YYNGEE. V dropped 2 bases and J dropped 5; count of bases not matched to a gene: 1. CDR3 sequence (DNA): TGTGCCAGCAGCGTTGGGACAGGGACTGAAGCTTTCTTT. Protein sequence: CASSVGTGTEAFF. Looking up the rest from reference TRBV9 and TRBJ1-1 gives the full variable domain: DSGVTQTPKHLITATGQRVTLRCSPRSGDLSVYWYQQSLDQGLQFLIQYYNGEERAKGNILERFSAQQFPDLHSELNLSSLELGDSALYFCASSVGTGTEAFFGQGTRLTVV.